The present entry profiles one T cell receptor beta chain with its context. Its antigen is as yet unknown. The V gene's germline CDR1 is SEHNR and CDR2 FQNEAQ (reference sequence). This CDR3 has 14 residues. The ends lost 4 bases at V and 4 bases at J; junction bases unmatched: 5. These data originate in a study of immune evolution from preneoplasia to lung adenocarcinoma. Across the whole study: HLA loss of heterozygosity: roughly 7.5% AIS, more than 14% MIA, about 35% ADC, none AAH.

Resections took place in Japan or China from about 2014 to 2018. Broader study findings: Later-stage lesions appeared to have more T cells, more diversity, less clonality.

TCRdb's copy holds only in-frame clones and misses some; the assay was immunoSEQ multiplex PCR. The sample holds about 1,800 clones, less than 85% seen once. This sequence joins TRBV7-9 and TRBJ2-7, with 9 bases aligning to TRBD1. Sequenced material: FFPE tissue from an adenomatous hyperplasia lung lesion. Regarding subset: atypical adenomatous hyperplasia (AAH), lung preneoplasia. This TCR came from a donor aged 70 or over with lung adenocarcinoma. CDR3 nucleotide sequence: TGTGCCAGCAGCTCAAGGACAGGGGCTTACGAGCAGTACTTC. This encodes CASSSRTGAYEQYF.